A single sample gave rise to the 19 T cell receptor beta chains below, sequenced in a study of T cell repertoires in cytomegalovirus infection (dated by TCRdb to about 2019). The antigens of these receptors remain unknown. The run used an Illumina HiSeq 1500. In TCRdb, the public reads were trimmed at Q25 with fastp and aligned with MiXCR, with productive beta chains retained. Each CDR3 protein appears once, grouped with its most common genes and DNA. The sample table shows about 570,000 distinct CDR3 sequences, and approximately 40% are seen once. The top ten constitute more than 40% of the sample. According to the study, the label for this sample's treatment or condition signals: in vitro stimulation with specific CMV peptide epitopes to enrich CMV-specific T cells. Here the sequenced sample was cultured PBMCs, taken from culture after CMV antigen stimulation. These receptors were collected from a human donor in good health (CMV status not recorded). Some clones in this sample may be carry-over from other donors' samples.

Only a few counts were recorded for this clonotype. The chain combines TRBV12-3 or TRBV12-4 with TRBJ2-1; D remains ambiguous. The CDR3 contains 13 residues. The ends were cut back, 6 bases at V and 5 bases at J, with 11 bases in the middle. The CDR3 nucleotides are TGTGCCAGCAGCCCCAGGTCGAACAATGAGCAGTTCTTC. It is translated as CASSPRSNNEQFF.

This chain uses TRBV11-2 with TRBJ2-1, with D possibly TRBD2 on 6 matching bases. CDR1 is SGHAT, CDR2 FQNNGV, per germline. CDR3 length equals 14 residues. V lost 1 base and J 7 bases, leaving 11 bases between the germline ends. This CDR3 reads CASSLGGTSNEQFF. CDR3 nucleotide sequence: TGTGCCAGCAGCTTAGGGGGGACTTCAAATGAGCAGTTCTTC.

This clonotype was observed a handful of times. This chain uses TRBV7-2 with TRBJ2-1, with 8 bases matching TRBD2. Germline trimming cut 5 bases from V and 12 bases from J; bases unmatched to any gene: 6. CDR1 is SGHTA, CDR2 FQGNSA, per germline. CDR3 length: 12 residues. CDR3 loop: CASSRISGRQFF. The CDR3 DNA reads as TGTGCCAGCAGCCGTATAAGCGGGAGGCAGTTCTTC.

This sequence joins TRBV7-8 and TRBJ2-1; D remains unclear. CDR1 is SGHVS and CDR2 is FQNEAQ in the germline V gene. Trimming pared 5 bases from V and 7 bases from J, leaving 21 bases between. This CDR3 is 16 amino acids long. CDR3 in amino acids: CASSPFEPPSRNEQFF. DNA of the CDR3: TGTGCCAGCAGCCCGTTTGAGCCCCCATCGCGTAATGAGCAGTTCTTC.

This clonotype was counted only a few times. The J gene is TRBJ2-3, the V gene TRBV4-1, with TRBD2 identical over 9 bases. After removal of 6 bases from V and 6 bases from J, the junction contained 19 bases not matched to a gene. Germline V gene lookup returns CDR1 MGHRA and CDR2 YSYEKL. CDR3 size: 18 residues. The CDR3 here is CASSLGQRGATKRDTQYF. The CDR3 region has the DNA TGCGCCAGCAGTCTAGGCCAGCGGGGGGCCACGAAAAGGGATACGCAGTATTTT.

The chain carries TRBV20-1 and TRBJ2-1; D is perhaps TRBD2 (5 bases). The CDR3 has 13 residues. Between the trimmed V and J ends, which lost 5 bases and 8 bases, there was a span of 16 bases. In germline, CDR1 is DFQATT, CDR2 SNEGSKA (reference sequence). The CDR3 DNA reads TGCAGTGCTCCCCGTCGGAGAGGGTATGAGCAGTTCTTC. Its protein is CSAPRRRGYEQFF.

The V and J genes are TRBV5-1 and TRBJ2-1, with D unclear. Deletions cut 4 bases from V and 9 bases from J, with 14 bases between. There are 13 residues in the CDR3. Germline V gene sequence: CDR1 SGHRS, CDR2 YFSETQ. CDR3 bases: TGCGCCAGCAGCACCACCCCGCTGGGTGAGCAGTTCTTC. It is translated as CASSTTPLGEQFF.

The chain links TRBV12-3 or TRBV12-4 to TRBJ2-7; D is unclear. Trimming removed 7 bases at V and 6 bases at J, with 13 bases between. CDR3 size: 12 residues. The CDR3 DNA reads as TGTGCCAGCACCTTGGAGCTCGGCGAGCAGTACTTC. Translating gives CASTLELGEQYF.

J is TRBJ1-6 and V is TRBV11-2; D call uncertain. V was clipped by 2 bases and J by 9 bases, with 14 bases between them. Germline values: CDR1 SGHAT, CDR2 FQNNGV. The CDR3 sequence is 15 residues long. This CDR3 is CASSLWEGTPSPLHF. CDR3 DNA sequence: TGTGCCAGCAGCTTATGGGAGGGTACCCCTTCACCCCTCCACTTT. Based on the CDR3 plus reference TRBV11-2 and TRBJ1-6, the full variable domain is EAGVAQSPRYKIIEKRQSVAFWCNPISGHATLYWYQQILGQGPKLLIQFQNNGVVDDSQLPKDRFSAERLKGVDSTLKIQPAKLEDSAVYLCASSLWEGTPSPLHFGNGTRLTVT.

The sample holds one count of this clonotype. The chain links TRBV6-8 to TRBJ2-6, with D unresolved. The CDR3 has 16 residues. CDR1 is MNHGY, CDR2 SAAAGT, per germline. Trimming took 4 bases from V and 2 from J, leaving 12 bases between them. CDR3 coding DNA: TGTGCCAGCAGTTGGACGGTCCAGGCTGGGGCCAACGTCCTGACTTTC. Protein sequence: CASSWTVQAGANVLTF.

This chain connects TRBV12-3 or TRBV12-4 to TRBJ2-5, with D perhaps TRBD1 or TRBD2 (5 bases each). The V gene lost 6 bases and the J gene lost 2 bases, with 16 bases spanning the gap. CDR3 length: 15 residues. CDR3: CASSWNQGPQETQYF. The CDR3 DNA reads as TGTGCCAGCAGCTGGAATCAGGGACCACAAGAGACCCAGTACTTC.

The V gene is TRBV9, the J gene TRBJ2-5; TRBD1 aligns across 8 bases. CDR3 size: 16 residues. Germline CDR1 is SGDLS and CDR2 is YYNGEE. The V gene end was trimmed by 4 bases and the J gene end by 5 bases; junction bases not matched to a gene: 13. The CDR3 spells CASSPGTTGAGETQYF. The CDR3 bases are TGTGCCAGCAGCCCCGGGACGACAGGGGCGGGGGAGACCCAGTACTTC.

This clonotype was seen a handful of times. The J gene is TRBJ1-1, the V gene TRBV20-1; no clear D gene. CDR1 and CDR2 from the germline V gene are DFQATT and SNEGSKA (reference sequence). Between the trimmed V and J ends, which lost 6 bases and 0 bases, there was a span of 17 bases. The CDR3 contains 15 residues. The chain's CDR3 is CSAHPPRAVNTEAFF. The CDR3 DNA reads TGCAGTGCCCATCCCCCGCGTGCGGTGAACACTGAAGCTTTCTTT.

This rearrangement joins TRBV11-2 to TRBJ2-1; D possibly corresponds to TRBD2 (6 bases). The CDR3 sequence is 15 residues long. Per germline, CDR1 SGHAT and CDR2 FQNNGV. V lost 3 bases to trimming and J lost 2 bases, with 11 bases between them. CDR3 in amino acids: CASSLGTLTYNEQFF. CDR3 DNA: TGTGCCAGCAGCTTGGGGACTTTAACCTACAATGAGCAGTTCTTC.

In this sample, this clonotype turned up a few times. The chain links TRBV18 to TRBJ2-5; 7 bases align to TRBD2. This CDR3 spans 18 amino acids. Looked up from germline, CDR1 is KGHSH and CDR2 is LQKENI. V trimming: 2 bases; J trimming: 5 bases; junction bases outside the gene matches: 17. CDR3 in amino acids: CASSPMAAGARVRETQYF. The DNA of the CDR3 is TGTGCCAGCTCACCAATGGCGGCGGGAGCGCGGGTGAGGGAGACCCAGTACTTC.

The chain couples TRBV27 to TRBJ1-5; D might be TRBD1 (6 bases). This CDR3 has 13 amino acids. V was clipped by 6 bases and J by 11 bases, with 17 bases between them. Germline-derived CDR1 and CDR2 are MNHEY and SMNVEV (reference sequence). The CDR3 DNA reads TGTGCCAGCAGACGCGCGACAGGCTGGTCCCAGCATTTT. It yields the protein CASRRATGWSQHF.

With respect to this clonotype: As the CDR3 is not closed by the conserved phenylalanine or tryptophan, this likely results from a read error. DNA of the CDR3: TGTGCCAGCAGTTTTAATGACAGGGAAGAGACCCAGTACTTA. It translates to CASSFNDREETQYL. The chain couples TRBV12-3 or TRBV12-4 to TRBJ2-5; TRBD1 matches 7 bases. The CDR3 has 14 amino acids. The ends lost 3 bases at V and 3 bases at J; junction bases unmatched: 4.

This clonotype was observed a few times. J is TRBJ2-7 and V is TRBV19, with D unclear. Trimming removed 5 bases at V and 5 bases at J, with 19 bases between. Germline V gene sequence: CDR1 LNHDA, CDR2 SQIVND (reference sequence). The CDR3 contains 15 residues. CDR3 sequence reads: CASSRIDPPWDEQYF. In DNA, the CDR3 is TGTGCCAGTAGTCGAATTGACCCGCCGTGGGACGAGCAGTACTTC.

The V call is TRBV20-1, the J call TRBJ1-3; D gene ambiguous. The CDR3 is 12 amino acids. V was clipped by 3 bases and J by 1 base, with 4 bases between them. Germline lookup yields CDR1 DFQATT and CDR2 SNEGSKA (reference sequence). CDR3 residues: CSASYSGNTIYF. In nucleotides, the CDR3 is TGCAGTGCTAGTTATTCTGGAAACACCATATATTTT.